This TCR beta chain was recorded in a study of Graves' ophthalmopathy and Graves' hyperthyroidism. Broader study findings: Stable hyperthyroidism and ophthalmopathy were told apart by a 13-signature model, which achieved about 88% sensitivity and approximately 81% specificity.

After removal of 4 bases from V and 4 bases from J, the junction contained 4 bases not matched to a gene. The CDR3 extends over 15 amino acids. CDR1 SGHVS and CDR2 FQNEAQ come from the germline V gene. As for this clonotype: The antigen is not known.

Amplification from RNA transcripts yielded the TCR beta CDR3 regions. The authors performed first-round RT-PCR with HTBI primers and then a second-round multiplex PCR. TCRdb re-derived calls from the multiplex PCR reads in MiXCR, one entry per CDR3 protein. Of about 620,000 distinct CDR3 sequences listed, about a fifth are singletons. The stable label applied to hyperthyroidism with no ophthalmopathy within 18 months of follow-up. Lactation, pregnancy, uncontrolled infections and other autoimmune diseases were all grounds for excluding patients. What supplied the PBMCs was roughly 10 ml of fresh peripheral blood.

The chain joins TRBV7-8 to TRBJ2-2, with 9 bases identical to TRBD1. The sequence was collected from a woman younger than 30 with stable Graves' hyperthyroidism. Some clones in this sample may be carry-over from other donors' samples. Sample: peripheral blood. For the CDR3, the DNA is TGTGCCAGCAGCTACAGGACAGGGGTCACCGGGGAGCTGTTTTTT. Translated, it gives CASSYRTGVTGELFF.